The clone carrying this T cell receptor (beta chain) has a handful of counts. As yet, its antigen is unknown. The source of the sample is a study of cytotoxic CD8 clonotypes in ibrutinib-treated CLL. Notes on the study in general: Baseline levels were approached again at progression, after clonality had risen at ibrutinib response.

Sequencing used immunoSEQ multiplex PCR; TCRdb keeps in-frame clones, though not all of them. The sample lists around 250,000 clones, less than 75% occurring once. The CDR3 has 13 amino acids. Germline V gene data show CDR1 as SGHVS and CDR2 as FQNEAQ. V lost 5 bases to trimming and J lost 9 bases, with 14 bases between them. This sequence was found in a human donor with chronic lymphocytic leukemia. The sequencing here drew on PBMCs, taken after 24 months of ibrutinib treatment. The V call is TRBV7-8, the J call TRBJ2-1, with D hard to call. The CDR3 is CASSLLLVGEQFF. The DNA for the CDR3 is TGTGCCAGCAGCCTACTTCTTGTGGGTGAGCAGTTCTTC. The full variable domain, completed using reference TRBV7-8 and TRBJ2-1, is GAGVSQSPRYKVAKRGQDVALRCDPISGHVSLFWYQQALGQGPEFLTYFQNEAQLDKSGLPSDRFFAERPEGSVSTLKIQRTQQEDSAVYLCASSLLLVGEQFFGPGTRLTVL.